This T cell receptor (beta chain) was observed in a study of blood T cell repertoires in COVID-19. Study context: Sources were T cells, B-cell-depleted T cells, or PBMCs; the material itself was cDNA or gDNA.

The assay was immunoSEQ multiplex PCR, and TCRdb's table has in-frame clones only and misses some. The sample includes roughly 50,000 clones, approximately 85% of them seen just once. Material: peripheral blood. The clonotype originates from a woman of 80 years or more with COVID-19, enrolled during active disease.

CDR3: CASSQNVGGLAGGTHEQYF. As DNA, the CDR3 is TGTGCCAGCAGTCAAAATGTGGGGGGACTAGCGGGAGGGACGCACGAGCAGTACTTC. This chain uses TRBV5-5 with TRBJ2-7; the match to TRBD2 covers 16 bases. The germline gives CDR1 SGHKS, CDR2 YYEKEE (reference sequence). This CDR3 contains 19 residues. V lost 5 bases and J lost 5; bases outside the gene matches: 16.